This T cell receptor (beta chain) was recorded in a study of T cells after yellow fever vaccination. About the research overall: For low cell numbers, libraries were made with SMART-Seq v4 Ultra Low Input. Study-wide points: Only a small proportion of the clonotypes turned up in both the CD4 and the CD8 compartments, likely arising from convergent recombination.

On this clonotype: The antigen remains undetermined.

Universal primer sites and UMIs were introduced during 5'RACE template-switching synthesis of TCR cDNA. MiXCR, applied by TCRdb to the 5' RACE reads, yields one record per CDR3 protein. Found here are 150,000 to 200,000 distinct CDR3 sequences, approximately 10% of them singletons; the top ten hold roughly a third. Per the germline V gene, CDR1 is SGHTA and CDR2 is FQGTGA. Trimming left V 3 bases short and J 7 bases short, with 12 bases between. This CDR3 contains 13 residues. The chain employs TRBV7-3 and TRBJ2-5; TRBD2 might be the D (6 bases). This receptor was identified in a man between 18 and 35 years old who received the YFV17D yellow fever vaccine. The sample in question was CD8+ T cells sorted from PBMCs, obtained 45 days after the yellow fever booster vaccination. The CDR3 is CASSLGLGGTQYF. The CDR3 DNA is TGTGCCAGCAGCTTGGGACTCGGCGGGACCCAGTACTTC. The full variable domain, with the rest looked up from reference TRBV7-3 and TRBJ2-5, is GAGVSQTPSNKVTEKGKYVELRCDPISGHTALYWYRQSLGQGPEFLIYFQGTGAADDSGLPNDRFFAVRPEGSVSTLKIQRTERGDSAVYLCASSLGLGGTQYFGPGTRLLVL.